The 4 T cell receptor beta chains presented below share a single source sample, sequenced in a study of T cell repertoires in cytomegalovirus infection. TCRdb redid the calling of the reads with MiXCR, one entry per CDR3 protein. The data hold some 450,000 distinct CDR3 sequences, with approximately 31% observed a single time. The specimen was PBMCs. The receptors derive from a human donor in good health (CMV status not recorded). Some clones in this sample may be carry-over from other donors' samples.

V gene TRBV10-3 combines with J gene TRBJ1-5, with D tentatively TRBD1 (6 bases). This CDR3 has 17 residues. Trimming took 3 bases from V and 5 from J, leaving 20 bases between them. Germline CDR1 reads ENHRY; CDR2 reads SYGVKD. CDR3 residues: CAISEGWGQGMDQPQHF. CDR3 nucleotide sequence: TGTGCCATCAGTGAAGGTTGGGGGCAGGGTATGGATCAGCCCCAGCATTTT.

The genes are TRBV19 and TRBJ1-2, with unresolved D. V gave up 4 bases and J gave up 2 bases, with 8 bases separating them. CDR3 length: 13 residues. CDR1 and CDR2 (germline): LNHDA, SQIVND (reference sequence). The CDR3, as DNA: TGTGCCAGTAGTAACGGCAGGAACTATGGCTACACCTTC. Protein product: CASSNGRNYGYTF.

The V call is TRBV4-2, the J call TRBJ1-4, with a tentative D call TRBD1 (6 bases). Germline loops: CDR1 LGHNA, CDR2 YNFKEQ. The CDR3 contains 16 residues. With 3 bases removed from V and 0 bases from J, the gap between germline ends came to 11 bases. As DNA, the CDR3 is TGTGCCAGCAGCCATCGGACAGACCCAACTAATGAAAAACTGTTTTTT. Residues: CASSHRTDPTNEKLFF.

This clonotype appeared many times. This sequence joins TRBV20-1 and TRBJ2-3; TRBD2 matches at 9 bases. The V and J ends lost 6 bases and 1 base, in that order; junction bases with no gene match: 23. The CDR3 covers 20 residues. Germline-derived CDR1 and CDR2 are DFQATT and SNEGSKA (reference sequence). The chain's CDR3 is CSAHPPYRGGAPRRTDTQYF. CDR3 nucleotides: TGCAGTGCCCACCCCCCCTACCGCGGGGGGGCCCCTCGACGCACAGATACGCAGTATTTT.